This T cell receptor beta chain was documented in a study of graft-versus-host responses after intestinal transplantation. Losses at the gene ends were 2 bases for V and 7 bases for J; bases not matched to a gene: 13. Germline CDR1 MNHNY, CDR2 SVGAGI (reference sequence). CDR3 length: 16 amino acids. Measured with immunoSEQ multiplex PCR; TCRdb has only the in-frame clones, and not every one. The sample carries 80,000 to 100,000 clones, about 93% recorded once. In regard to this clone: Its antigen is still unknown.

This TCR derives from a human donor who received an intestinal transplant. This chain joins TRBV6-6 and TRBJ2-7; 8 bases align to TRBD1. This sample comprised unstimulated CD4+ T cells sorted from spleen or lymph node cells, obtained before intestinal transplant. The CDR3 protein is CASSYGVTGVTVEQYF. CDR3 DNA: TGTGCCAGCAGTTACGGGGTGACAGGGGTAACAGTTGAGCAGTACTTC.